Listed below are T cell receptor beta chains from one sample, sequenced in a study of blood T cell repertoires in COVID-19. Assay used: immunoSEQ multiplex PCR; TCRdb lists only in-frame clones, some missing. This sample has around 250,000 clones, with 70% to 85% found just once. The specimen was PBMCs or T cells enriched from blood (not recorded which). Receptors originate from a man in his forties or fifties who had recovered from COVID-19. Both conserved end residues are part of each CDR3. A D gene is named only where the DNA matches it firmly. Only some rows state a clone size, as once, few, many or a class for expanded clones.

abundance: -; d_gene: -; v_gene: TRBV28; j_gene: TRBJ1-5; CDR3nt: TGTGCCAGCAGTTTACCCGGTCAGCCCCAGCATTTT; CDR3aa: CASSLPGQPQHF
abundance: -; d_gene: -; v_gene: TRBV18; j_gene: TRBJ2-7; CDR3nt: TGTGCCAGCTCACCACCTGGACTCCCGTACGAGCAGTACTTC; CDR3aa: CASSPPGLPYEQYF
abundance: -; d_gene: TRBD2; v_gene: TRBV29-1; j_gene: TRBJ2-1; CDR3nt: TGCAGCGTTGAAGATCCTCGCACTAGCGGGGGTTACAATGAGCAGTTCTTC; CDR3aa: CSVEDPRTSGGYNEQFF
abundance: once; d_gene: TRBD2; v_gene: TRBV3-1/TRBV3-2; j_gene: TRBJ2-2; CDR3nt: TGTGCCAGCAGCCGCCGCACTAGCGGGGGGACCGGGGAGCTGTTTTTT; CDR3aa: CASSRRTSGGTGELFF
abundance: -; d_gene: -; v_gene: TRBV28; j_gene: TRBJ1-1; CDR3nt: TGTGCCAGCCATCGGGCAGGGCGGACTGAAGCTTTCTTT; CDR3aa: CASHRAGRTEAFF
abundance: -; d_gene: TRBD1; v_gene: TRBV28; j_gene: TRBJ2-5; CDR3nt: TGTGCCAGCAGTTTCTTCCCGGGGACAGGGGGCGGGGGGACCCAGTACTTC; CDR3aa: CASSFFPGTGGGGTQYF
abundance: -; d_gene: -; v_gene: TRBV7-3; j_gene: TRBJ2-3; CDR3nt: TGTGCCAGCAGCTTAACAAGGGGTGGGGGCACAGATACGCAGTATTTT; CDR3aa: CASSLTRGGGTDTQYF
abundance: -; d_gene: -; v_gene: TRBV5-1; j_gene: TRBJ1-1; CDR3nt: TGCGCCAGCAGCTTGGGGCAAACCGCTGAAGCTTTCTTT; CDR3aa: CASSLGQTAEAFF
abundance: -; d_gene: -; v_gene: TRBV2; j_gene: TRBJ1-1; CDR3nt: TGTGCCAGCAGTGCACTTCGGGAGGCCCCTGAAGCTTTCTTT; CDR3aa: CASSALREAPEAFF
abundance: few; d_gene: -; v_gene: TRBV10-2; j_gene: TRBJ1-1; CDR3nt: TGCGCCAGCAGGGACACCCCGAACACTGAAGCTTTCTTT; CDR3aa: CASRDTPNTEAFF
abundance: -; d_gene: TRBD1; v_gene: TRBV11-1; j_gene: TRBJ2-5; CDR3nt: TGTGCCAGCAGCTTAATGGACAGGGGGTACCAAGAGACCCAGTACTTC; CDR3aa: CASSLMDRGYQETQYF
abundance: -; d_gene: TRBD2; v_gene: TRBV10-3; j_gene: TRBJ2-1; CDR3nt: TGTGCCATCAGTGACGTACTAGCGGGGACCAATGAGCAGTTCTTC; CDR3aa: CAISDVLAGTNEQFF
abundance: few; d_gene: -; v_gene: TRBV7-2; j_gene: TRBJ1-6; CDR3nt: TGTGCCAGCAGCCCCCGGGGGGGGGCAGGGTCACCCCTCCACTTT; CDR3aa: CASSPRGGAGSPLHF
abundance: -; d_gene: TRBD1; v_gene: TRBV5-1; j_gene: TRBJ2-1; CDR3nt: TGCGCCAGCAGCCCGGGGACAGGCAACAATGAGCAGTTCTTC; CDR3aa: CASSPGTGNNEQFF
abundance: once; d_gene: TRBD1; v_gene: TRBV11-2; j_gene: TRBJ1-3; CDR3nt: TGTGCCAGCAGCTTAGACCGGGACAGGGGACCTGGAAACACCATATATTTT; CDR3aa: CASSLDRDRGPGNTIYF
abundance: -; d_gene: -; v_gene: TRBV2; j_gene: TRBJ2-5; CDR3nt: TGTGCCAGCAGTGCCCTGGGGGGTTTAGAGACCCAGTACTTC; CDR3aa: CASSALGGLETQYF
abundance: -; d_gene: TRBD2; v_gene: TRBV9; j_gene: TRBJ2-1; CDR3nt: TGTGCCAGCAGCGAACGGACTAGCGGGAGTTATTACAATGAGCAGTTCTTC; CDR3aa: CASSERTSGSYYNEQFF
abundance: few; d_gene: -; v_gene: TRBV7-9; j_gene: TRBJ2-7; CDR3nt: TGTGCCAGCAGTCCCGACACCGACCGGCAGTACTTC; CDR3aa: CASSPDTDRQYF
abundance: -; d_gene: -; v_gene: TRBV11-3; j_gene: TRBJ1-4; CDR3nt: TGTGCCAGCAGCTCGGGTGATGGGTTGGAAGGTGAAAAACTGTTTTTT; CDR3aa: CASSSGDGLEGEKLFF
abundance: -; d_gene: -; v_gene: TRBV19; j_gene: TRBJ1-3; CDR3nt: TGTGCCAGTAGTATTCCACCGAGCTCTGGAAACACCATATATTTT; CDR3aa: CASSIPPSSGNTIYF
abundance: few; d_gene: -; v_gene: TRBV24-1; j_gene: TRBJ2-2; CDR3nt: TGTGCCACCAGTGTCGCGGGGAGAGACACCGGGGAGCTGTTTTTT; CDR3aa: CATSVAGRDTGELFF
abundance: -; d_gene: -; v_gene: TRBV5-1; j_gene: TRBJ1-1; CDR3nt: TGCGCCAGCAGCCCTGGGGCAGCAATGAACACTGAAGCTTTCTTT; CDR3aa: CASSPGAAMNTEAFF
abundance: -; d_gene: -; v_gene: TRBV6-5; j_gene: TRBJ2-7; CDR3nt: TGTGCCAGCAGTTACTCGGAACAGGGATACGAGCAGTACTTC; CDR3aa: CASSYSEQGYEQYF
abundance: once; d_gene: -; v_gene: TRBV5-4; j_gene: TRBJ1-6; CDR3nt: TGTGCCAGCAGCTTAGAACGCCTAAATTCACCCCTCCACTTT; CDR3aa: CASSLERLNSPLHF
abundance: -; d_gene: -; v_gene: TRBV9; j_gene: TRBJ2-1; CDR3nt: TGTGCCAGCAGCGAAAACAGGGGGGGATACAATGAGCAGTTCTTC; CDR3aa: CASSENRGGYNEQFF
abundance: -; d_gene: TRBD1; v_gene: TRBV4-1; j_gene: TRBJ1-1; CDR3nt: TGCGCCAGCAGCCATATATCTTCGGGACAGGGGATTGAAGCTTTCTTT; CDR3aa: CASSHISSGQGIEAFF
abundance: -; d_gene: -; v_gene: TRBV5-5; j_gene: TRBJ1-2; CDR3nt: TGTGCCAGCAGCCACATGGATACAGGTACCTACACCTTC; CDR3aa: CASSHMDTGTYTF
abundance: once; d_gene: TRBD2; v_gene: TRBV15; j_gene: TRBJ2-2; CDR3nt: TGTGCCACCGAAGTTGATATCCTTTCCTCGACTAGCGGGGGGGCCGGGGAGCTGTTTTTT; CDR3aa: CATEVDILSSTSGGAGELFF
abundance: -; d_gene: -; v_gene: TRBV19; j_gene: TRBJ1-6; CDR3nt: TGTGCCAGTAGTATTACCCCCGGTAATTCACCCCTCCACTTT; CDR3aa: CASSITPGNSPLHF
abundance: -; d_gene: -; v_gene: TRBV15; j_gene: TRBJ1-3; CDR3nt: TGTGCCACCAGCAGAGATCTCTCCGGGAGCTCTGGAAACACCATATATTTT; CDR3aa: CATSRDLSGSSGNTIYF
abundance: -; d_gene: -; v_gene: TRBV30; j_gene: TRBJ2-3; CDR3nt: TGTGCCTGGAGTGCCGGGACTAGCACAGATACGCAGTATTTT; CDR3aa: CAWSAGTSTDTQYF
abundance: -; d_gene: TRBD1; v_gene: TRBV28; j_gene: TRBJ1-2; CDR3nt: TGTGCCAGCAACCTAGAGGGACAGGGTTTCTATGGCTACACCTTC; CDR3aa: CASNLEGQGFYGYTF
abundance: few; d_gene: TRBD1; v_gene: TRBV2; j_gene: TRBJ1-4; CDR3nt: TGTGCCAGCAGTGAAAACAGGGGACACGAAAAACTGTTTTTT; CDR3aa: CASSENRGHEKLFF
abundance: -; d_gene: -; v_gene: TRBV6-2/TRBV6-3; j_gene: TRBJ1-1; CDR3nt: TGTGCCAGCAGTTTCCAGGGTTTTGAAGCTTTCTTT; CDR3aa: CASSFQGFEAFF
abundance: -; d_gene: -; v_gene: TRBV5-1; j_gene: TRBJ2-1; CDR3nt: TGCGCCAGCAGCATTACAGAGTCCTACAATGAGCAGTTCTTC; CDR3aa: CASSITESYNEQFF